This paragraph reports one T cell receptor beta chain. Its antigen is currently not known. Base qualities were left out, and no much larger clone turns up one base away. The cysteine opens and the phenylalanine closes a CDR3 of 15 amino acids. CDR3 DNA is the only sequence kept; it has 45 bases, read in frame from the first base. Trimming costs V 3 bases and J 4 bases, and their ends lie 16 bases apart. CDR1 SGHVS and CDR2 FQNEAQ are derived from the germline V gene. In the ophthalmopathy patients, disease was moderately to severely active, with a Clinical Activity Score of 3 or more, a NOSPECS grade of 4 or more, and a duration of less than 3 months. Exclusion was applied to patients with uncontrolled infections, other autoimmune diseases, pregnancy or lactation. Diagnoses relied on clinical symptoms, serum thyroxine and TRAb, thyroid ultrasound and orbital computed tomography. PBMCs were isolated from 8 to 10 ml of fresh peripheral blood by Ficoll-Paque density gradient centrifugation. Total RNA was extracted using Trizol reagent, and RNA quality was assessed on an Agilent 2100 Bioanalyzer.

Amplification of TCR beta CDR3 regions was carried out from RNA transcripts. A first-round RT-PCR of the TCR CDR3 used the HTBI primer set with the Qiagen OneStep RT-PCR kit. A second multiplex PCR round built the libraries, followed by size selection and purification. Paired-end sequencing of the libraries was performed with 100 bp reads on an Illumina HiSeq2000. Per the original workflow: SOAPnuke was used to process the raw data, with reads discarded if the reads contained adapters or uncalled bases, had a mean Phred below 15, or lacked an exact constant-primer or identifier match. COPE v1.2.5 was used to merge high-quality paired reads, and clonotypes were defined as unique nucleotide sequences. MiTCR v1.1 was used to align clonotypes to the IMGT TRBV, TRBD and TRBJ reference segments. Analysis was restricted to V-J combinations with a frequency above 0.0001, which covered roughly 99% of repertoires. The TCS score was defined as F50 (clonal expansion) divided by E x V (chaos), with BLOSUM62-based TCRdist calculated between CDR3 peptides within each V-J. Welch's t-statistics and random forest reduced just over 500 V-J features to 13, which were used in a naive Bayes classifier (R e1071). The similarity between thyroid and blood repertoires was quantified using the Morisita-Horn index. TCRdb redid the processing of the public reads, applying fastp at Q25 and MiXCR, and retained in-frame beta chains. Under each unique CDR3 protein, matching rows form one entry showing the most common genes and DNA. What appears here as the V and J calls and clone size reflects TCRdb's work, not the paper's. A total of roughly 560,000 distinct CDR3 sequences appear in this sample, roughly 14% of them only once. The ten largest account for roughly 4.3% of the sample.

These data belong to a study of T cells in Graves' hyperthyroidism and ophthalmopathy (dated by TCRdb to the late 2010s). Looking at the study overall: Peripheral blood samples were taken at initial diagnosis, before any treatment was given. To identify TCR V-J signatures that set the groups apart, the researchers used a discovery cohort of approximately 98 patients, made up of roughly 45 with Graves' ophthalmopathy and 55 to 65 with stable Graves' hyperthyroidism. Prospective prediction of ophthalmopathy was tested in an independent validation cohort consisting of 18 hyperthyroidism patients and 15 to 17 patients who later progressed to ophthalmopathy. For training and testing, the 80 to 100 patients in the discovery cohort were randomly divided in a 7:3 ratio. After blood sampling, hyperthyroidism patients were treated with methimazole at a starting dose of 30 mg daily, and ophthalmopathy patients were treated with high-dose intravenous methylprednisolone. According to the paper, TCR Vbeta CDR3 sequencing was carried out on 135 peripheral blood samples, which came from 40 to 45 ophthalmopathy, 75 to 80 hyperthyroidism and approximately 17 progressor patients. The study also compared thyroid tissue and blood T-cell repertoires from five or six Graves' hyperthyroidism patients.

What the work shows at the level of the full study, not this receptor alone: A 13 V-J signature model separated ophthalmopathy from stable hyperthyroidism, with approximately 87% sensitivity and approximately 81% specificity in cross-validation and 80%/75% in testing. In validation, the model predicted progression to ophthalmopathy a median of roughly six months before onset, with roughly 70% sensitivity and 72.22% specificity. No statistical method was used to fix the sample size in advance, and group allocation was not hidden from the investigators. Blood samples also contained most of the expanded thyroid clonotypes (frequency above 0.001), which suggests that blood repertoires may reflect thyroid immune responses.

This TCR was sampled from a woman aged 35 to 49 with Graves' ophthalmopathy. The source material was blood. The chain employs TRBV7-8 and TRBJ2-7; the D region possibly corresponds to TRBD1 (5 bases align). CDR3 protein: CASSFYRQGTYEQYF. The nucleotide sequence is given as TGTGCCAGCAGCTTTTATCGTCAGGGAACGTACGAGCAGTACTTC. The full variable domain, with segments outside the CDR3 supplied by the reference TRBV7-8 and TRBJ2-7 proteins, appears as GAGVSQSPRYKVAKRGQDVALRCDPISGHVSLFWYQQALGQGPEFLTYFQNEAQLDKSGLPSDRFFAERPEGSVSTLKIQRTQQEDSAVYLCASSFYRQGTYEQYFGPGTRLTVT.